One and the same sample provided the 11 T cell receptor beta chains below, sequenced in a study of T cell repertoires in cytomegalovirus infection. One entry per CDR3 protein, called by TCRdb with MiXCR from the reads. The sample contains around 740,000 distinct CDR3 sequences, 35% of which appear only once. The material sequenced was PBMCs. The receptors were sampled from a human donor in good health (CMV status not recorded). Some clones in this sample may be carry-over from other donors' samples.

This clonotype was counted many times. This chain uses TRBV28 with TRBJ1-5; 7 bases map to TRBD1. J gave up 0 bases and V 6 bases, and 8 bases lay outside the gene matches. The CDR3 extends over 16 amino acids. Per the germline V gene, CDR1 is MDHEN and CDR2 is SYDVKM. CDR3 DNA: TGTGCCAGCAGCCAGGGACAGCTATATAGCAATCAGCCCCAGCATTTT. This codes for CASSQGQLYSNQPQHF. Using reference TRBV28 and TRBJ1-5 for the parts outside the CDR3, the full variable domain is DVKVTQSSRYLVKRTGEKVFLECVQDMDHENMFWYRQDPGLGLRLIYFSYDVKMKEKGDIPEGYSVSREKKERFSLILESASTNQTSMYLCASSQGQLYSNQPQHFGDGTRLSIL.

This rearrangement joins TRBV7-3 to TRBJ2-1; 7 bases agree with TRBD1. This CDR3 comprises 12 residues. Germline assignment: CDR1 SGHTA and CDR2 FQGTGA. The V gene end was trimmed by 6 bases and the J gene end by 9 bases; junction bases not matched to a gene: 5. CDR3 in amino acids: CASSDRVGEQFF. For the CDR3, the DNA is TGTGCCAGCAGTGACAGGGTTGGTGAGCAGTTCTTC.

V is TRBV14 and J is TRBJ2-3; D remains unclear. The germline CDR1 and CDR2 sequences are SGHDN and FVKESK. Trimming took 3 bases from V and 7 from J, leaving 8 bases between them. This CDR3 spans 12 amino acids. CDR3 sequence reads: CASSHLTNTQYF. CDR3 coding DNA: TGTGCCAGCAGCCACCTTACGAATACGCAGTATTTT. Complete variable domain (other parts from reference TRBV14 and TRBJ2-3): EAGVTQFPSHSVIEKGQTVTLRCDPISGHDNLYWYRRVMGKEIKFLLHFVKESKQDESGMPNNRFLAERTGGTYSTLKVQPAELEDSGVYFCASSHLTNTQYFGPGTRLTVL.

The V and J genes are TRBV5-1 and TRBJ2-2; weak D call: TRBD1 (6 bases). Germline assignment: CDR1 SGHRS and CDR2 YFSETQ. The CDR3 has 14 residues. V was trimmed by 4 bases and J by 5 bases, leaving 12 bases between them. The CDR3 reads CASSDYQGTGELFF. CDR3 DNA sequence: TGCGCCAGCAGCGACTACCAGGGGACCGGGGAGCTGTTTTTT.

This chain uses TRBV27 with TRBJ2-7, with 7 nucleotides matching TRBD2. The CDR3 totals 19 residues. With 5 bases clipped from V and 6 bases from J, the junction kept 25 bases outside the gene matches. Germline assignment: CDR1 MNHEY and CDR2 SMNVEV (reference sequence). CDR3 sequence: CASSRRWQSAGFQGGEQYF. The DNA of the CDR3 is TGTGCCAGCAGTAGGAGGTGGCAATCAGCGGGATTCCAGGGCGGCGAGCAGTACTTC.

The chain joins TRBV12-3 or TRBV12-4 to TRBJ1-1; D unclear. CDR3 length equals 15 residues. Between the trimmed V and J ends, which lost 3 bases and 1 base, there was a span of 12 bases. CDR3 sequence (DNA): TGTGCCAGCAGTTTCCGCCAGACGCGGAACACTGAAGCTTTCTTT. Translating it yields CASSFRQTRNTEAFF.

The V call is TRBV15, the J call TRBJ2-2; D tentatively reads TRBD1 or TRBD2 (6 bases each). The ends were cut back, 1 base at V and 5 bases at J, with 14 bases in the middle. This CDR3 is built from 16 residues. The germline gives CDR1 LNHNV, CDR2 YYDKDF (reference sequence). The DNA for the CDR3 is TGTGCCACCAGCAGAGGAGAAACAGGGAGGACCGGGGAGCTGTTTTTT. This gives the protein CATSRGETGRTGELFF.

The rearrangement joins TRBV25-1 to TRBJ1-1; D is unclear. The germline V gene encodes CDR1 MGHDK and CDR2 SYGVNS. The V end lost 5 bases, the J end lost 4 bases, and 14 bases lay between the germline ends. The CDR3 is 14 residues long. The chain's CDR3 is CASSPLPARTEAFF. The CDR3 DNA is TGTGCCAGCAGTCCCCTTCCGGCACGCACTGAAGCTTTCTTT.

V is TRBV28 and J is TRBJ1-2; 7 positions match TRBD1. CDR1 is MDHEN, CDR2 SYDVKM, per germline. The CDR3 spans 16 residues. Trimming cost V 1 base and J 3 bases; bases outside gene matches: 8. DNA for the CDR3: TGTGCCAGCAGTTTATTGAGTCAGGGGGTACACTATGGCTACACCTTC. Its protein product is CASSLLSQGVHYGYTF.

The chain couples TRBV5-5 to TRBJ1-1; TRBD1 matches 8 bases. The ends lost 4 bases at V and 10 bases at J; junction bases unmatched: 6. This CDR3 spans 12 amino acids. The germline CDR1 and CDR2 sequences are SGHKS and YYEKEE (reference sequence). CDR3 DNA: TGTGCCAGCAGCATGACAGGGGCAGGAGCTTTCTTT. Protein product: CASSMTGAGAFF. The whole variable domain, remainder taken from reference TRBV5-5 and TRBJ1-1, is DAGVTQSPTHLIKTRGQQVTLRCSPISGHKSVSWYQQVLGQGPQFIFQYYEKEERGRGNFPDRFSARQFPNYSSELNVNALLLGDSALYLCASSMTGAGAFFGQGTRLTVV.

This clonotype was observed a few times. CDR3 sequence reads: CSAVKGYTF. The CDR3 DNA is TGCAGTGCTGTCAAGGGCTACACCTTC. This chain links TRBV20-1 with TRBJ1-2; D not certain. CDR1 and CDR2 from the germline V gene are DFQATT and SNEGSKA (reference sequence). The CDR3 is made up of 9 amino acids. V lost 5 bases and J 8 bases, leaving 6 bases between the germline ends.